The clone carrying this TCR beta chain was seen just once. Its antigen is not identified. This specimen comes from a study of cytomegalovirus exposure and HLA in healthy donors. The V end was cut by 5 bases, the J end by 0 bases, with 13 bases between. This CDR3 spans 15 amino acids. Germline V gene data show CDR1 as SEHNR and CDR2 as FQNEAQ (reference sequence). Study results and limitations: Presence/absence comparisons presumed near-even sequencing depth among donors.

Primers: 60 Vbeta forward and 13 Jbeta reverse. Data came from immunoSEQ multiplex PCR; TCRdb stores just in-frame clones and leaves some out. Here the sample spans a few hundred thousand clones, 70% to 80% being singletons. The chain couples TRBV7-9 to TRBJ1-2; D gene ambiguous. Sequences were obtained from PBMCs. The receptor was derived from a young woman in good health and CMV-seronegative. The CDR3 DNA follows: TGTGCCAGCAGCAACCCGAGGCAAACTAACTATGGCTACACCTTC. The encoded protein is CASSNPRQTNYGYTF. The entire variable domain, with the rest obtained from reference TRBV7-9 and TRBJ1-2, is as follows: DTGVSQNPRHKITKRGQNVTFRCDPISEHNRLYWYRQTLGQGPEFLTYFQNEAQLEKSRLLSDRFSAERPKGSFSTLEIQRTEQGDSAMYLCASSNPRQTNYGYTFGSGTRLTVV.